Listed here are 13 T cell receptor beta chains from one sample, sequenced in a study of T cells in Graves' hyperthyroidism and ophthalmopathy. Researchers amplified the TCR beta CDR3 regions from RNA transcripts. The HTBI set primed first-round TCR CDR3 RT-PCR. From the multiplex PCR reads, TCRdb called clonotypes with MiXCR, one entry per CDR3 protein. The repertoire consists of hundreds of thousands of distinct CDR3 sequences, with roughly 14% occurring once and the leading ten covering approximately 4.3%. Material: blood. The source of these receptors is a middle-aged woman with Graves' ophthalmopathy.

The rearrangement joins TRBV6-1 to TRBJ2-7, with D possibly TRBD2 on 6 matching bases. Per the germline V gene, CDR1 is MNHNS and CDR2 is SASEGT. Trimming pared 1 base from V and 7 bases from J, leaving 14 bases between. This CDR3 comprises 14 residues. Here the CDR3 reads CASSEGSGVWEQYF. The CDR3 DNA reads as TGTGCCAGCAGTGAAGGTAGCGGCGTTTGGGAGCAGTACTTC.

This clonotype was seen only a few times. The genes are TRBV6-1 and TRBJ2-2, with D hard to call. This CDR3 has 13 residues. The V gene lost 2 bases and the J gene lost 12 bases, with 13 bases spanning the gap. The V gene's germline CDR1 is MNHNS and CDR2 SASEGT. The CDR3 DNA follows: TGTGCCAGCAGTGAATTCGATGGGTTGAAGCTGTTTTTT. It is translated as CASSEFDGLKLFF.

A few counts support this clonotype. The chain uses TRBV10-3 and TRBJ2-7, with 11 nucleotides matching TRBD1. V lost 4 bases to trimming and J lost 0 bases; unmatched junction nucleotides: 8. This CDR3 comprises 17 residues. Per germline, CDR1 ENHRY and CDR2 SYGVKD. CDR3 nucleotide sequence: TGTGCCATCAGTGCGGCCCCCGGGACAGGGGGCTCCTACGAGCAGTACTTC. This sequence encodes CAISAAPGTGGSYEQYF.

This clonotype has a count of ten or more. The J gene is TRBJ2-7, the V gene TRBV20-1, with 7 bases aligning to TRBD1. V shed 6 bases and J 2 bases; nucleotides not matched to a gene: 7. Germline V gene sequence: CDR1 DFQATT, CDR2 SNEGSKA (reference sequence). The CDR3 has 13 amino acids. For the CDR3, the DNA is TGCAGTGCAACCGGACAGGAGCCCTACGAGCAGTACTTC. Translating gives CSATGQEPYEQYF.

J is TRBJ1-5 and V is TRBV12-5; the match to TRBD1 covers 9 bases. The germline gives CDR1 LGHNT, CDR2 FRNRAP. The V segment lost 5 bases and the J segment 6 bases; nucleotides outside the gene matches: 5. The CDR3 runs to 14 residues. CDR3 protein: CASGQTGGSQPQHF. The DNA of the CDR3 is TGTGCTAGTGGTCAAACAGGGGGCAGTCAGCCCCAGCATTTT.

This clonotype was seen more than once but under ten times. CDR3 region: CASSLGANWSTEAFF. The DNA for the CDR3 is TGCGCCAGCAGCTTGGGAGCTAACTGGAGCACTGAAGCTTTCTTT. The V and J genes are TRBV4-1 and TRBJ1-1; D remains ambiguous. CDR1 and CDR2 (germline): MGHRA, YSYEKL. This CDR3 is 15 amino acids long. V shed 5 bases and J shed 4 bases, with 17 bases lying between them.

This clonotype came up many times. The CDR3 loop reads CASSKQGNQPQHF. As DNA, the CDR3 is TGTGCCAGCAGTAAACAGGGGAATCAGCCCCAGCATTTT. The genes are TRBV12-3 or TRBV12-4 and TRBJ1-5, with 7 bases identical to TRBD1. The CDR3 length is 13 residues. J lost 4 bases, V lost 5 bases, and 2 bases had no gene match.

This clonotype was detected only a few times. This chain connects TRBV20-1 to TRBJ2-1; 7 bases map to TRBD2. Germline CDR1 is DFQATT and CDR2 is SNEGSKA (reference sequence). Losses at the gene ends were 5 bases for V and 7 bases for J; bases not matched to a gene: 17. This CDR3 spans 16 amino acids. This CDR3 is CSAPRTRYLSMNEQFF. In nucleotides, the CDR3 is TGCAGTGCTCCCCGGACTAGATACTTGTCAATGAATGAGCAGTTCTTC.

This clonotype showed up just a few times. This rearrangement joins TRBV4-1 to TRBJ1-5, with 8 positions matching TRBD1. Looked up from germline, CDR1 is MGHRA and CDR2 is YSYEKL. After removal of 0 bases from V and 9 bases from J, the junction contained 16 bases not matched to a gene. CDR3 length equals 18 residues. The CDR3 sequence is CASSQDGTLRGRAGPQHF. Written as DNA, the CDR3 is TGCGCCAGCAGCCAAGATGGGACTCTCAGGGGGCGGGCTGGGCCCCAGCATTTT.

The sample holds many counts of this clonotype. Here the CDR3 reads CSADLRKTQYF. CDR3 nucleotides: TGCAGTGCCGATTTGAGGAAGACCCAGTACTTC. This chain joins TRBV20-1 and TRBJ2-5; D gene uncertain. The CDR3 runs 11 residues. Germline loops: CDR1 DFQATT, CDR2 SNEGSKA (reference sequence). Trimming pared 6 bases from V and 6 bases from J, leaving 11 bases between.

The chain couples TRBV5-6 to TRBJ2-7; no clear D gene. V shed 4 bases and J shed 0 bases, with 11 bases lying between them. The CDR3 has 14 residues. Per germline, CDR1 SGHDT and CDR2 YYEEEE. CDR3 nucleotides: TGTGCCAGCAGCGCAGACACATCCTCCTACGAGCAGTACTTC. Translating gives CASSADTSSYEQYF. Looking up the rest from reference TRBV5-6 and TRBJ2-7 gives the full variable domain: DAGVTQSPTHLIKTRGQQVTLRCSPKSGHDTVSWYQQALGQGPQFIFQYYEEEERQRGNFPDRFSGHQFPNYSSELNVNALLLGDSALYLCASSADTSSYEQYFGPGTRLTVT.

This clonotype was detected ten times or more. This chain uses TRBV20-1 with TRBJ2-7; 10 positions agree with TRBD1. Trimming cost V 2 bases and J 5 bases; bases outside gene matches: 12. The CDR3 is 16 residues long. Germline lookup yields CDR1 DFQATT and CDR2 SNEGSKA (reference sequence). CDR3 sequence (DNA): TGCAGTGCTAGACAACTATCCGGGACAGGGGTCAACGAGCAGTACTTC. It specifies CSARQLSGTGVNEQYF.

This clonotype came up many times. The chain carries TRBV11-2 and TRBJ1-3, with 11 bases identical to TRBD1. CDR3 length: 15 amino acids. V lost 6 bases to trimming and J lost 5 bases; unmatched junction nucleotides: 6. Germline V gives CDR1 SGHAT, CDR2 FQNNGV. The DNA of the CDR3 is TGTGCCAGCAGTCCGGGACAGGGGGGACGAAACACCATATATTTT. Translation: CASSPGQGGRNTIYF.